Below, 26 T cell receptor beta chains from the same sample are listed, as sequenced in a study of blood T cell repertoires in COVID-19. Clones were read by immunoSEQ multiplex PCR, and TCRdb kept only the in-frame ones, dropping some. This sample yields around 81,000 clones, of which more than 75% are seen a single time; less than 15% belongs to the top ten. Sequences were obtained from peripheral blood. The receptors were sampled from a human donor in a cohort sampled during active COVID-19.

V usage is TRBV5-4 and J usage is TRBJ1-2; D is uncertain. With 5 bases removed from V and 8 bases from J, the gap between germline ends came to 10 bases. This CDR3 contains 11 residues. Germline loops: CDR1 SGHNT, CDR2 YYREEE (reference sequence). The CDR3 sequence: CASSTNGGYTF. The CDR3 DNA follows: TGTGCCAGCAGTACCAATGGCGGCTACACCTTC.

This clone occurred once. The chain combines TRBV7-6 with TRBJ2-5; D may be TRBD2 (7 bases). In germline, CDR1 is SGHVS, CDR2 FNYEAQ. There are 16 residues in the CDR3. The V gene lost 3 bases and the J gene lost 5 bases, with 19 bases spanning the gap. The CDR3 is CASSLGSGGRSETQYF. The CDR3 coding sequence is TGTGCCAGCAGCTTGGGGTCGGGGGGCCGCTCTGAGACCCAGTACTTC. Supplemented by reference TRBV7-6 and TRBJ2-5, the full variable domain reads GAGVSQSPRYKVTKRGQDVALRCDPISGHVSLYWYRQALGQGPEFLTYFNYEAQQDKSGLPNDRFSAERPEGSISTLTIQRTEQRDSAMYRCASSLGSGGRSETQYFGPGTRLLVL.

In this sample, this clone turned up a few times. The rearrangement links TRBV28 to TRBJ1-1, with 9 nucleotides matching TRBD1. CDR3 length equals 14 residues. Germline-derived CDR1 and CDR2 are MDHEN and SYDVKM. J gave up 7 bases and V 7 bases, and 10 bases lay outside the gene matches. Written as DNA, the CDR3 is TGTGCCAGCACTGGACAGGGGTCCACCCTTGAAGCTTTCTTT. Translating gives CASTGQGSTLEAFF.

The chain uses TRBV13 and TRBJ2-2, with D unclear. There are 15 residues in the CDR3. Deletions cut 2 bases from V and 2 bases from J, with 9 bases between. The V gene's germline CDR1 is PRHDT and CDR2 FYEKMQ (reference sequence). The CDR3 protein is CASSLSVRNTGELFF. The DNA for the CDR3 is TGTGCCAGCAGCTTATCAGTCAGAAACACCGGGGAGCTGTTTTTT.

This clone was counted a single time. The V call is TRBV5-5, the J call TRBJ2-6, with D unresolved. The germline gives CDR1 SGHKS, CDR2 YYEKEE (reference sequence). The V and J ends lost 2 bases and 0 bases respectively, with 6 bases between them. The CDR3 is 15 amino acids. CDR3 residues: CASSFFSSGANVLTF. The CDR3, as DNA: TGTGCCAGCAGCTTTTTCAGCTCTGGGGCCAACGTCCTGACTTTC.

The chain links TRBV6-6 to TRBJ2-1, with D possibly matching TRBD1 (5 bases). CDR3 length equals 13 residues. Looked up from germline, CDR1 is MNHNY and CDR2 is SVGAGI (reference sequence). Trimming cost V 0 bases and J 10 bases, with 10 bases left between them. The chain's CDR3 is CASSYSAGNEQFF. CDR3 nucleotides: TGTGCCAGCAGTTACTCTGCAGGGAACGAGCAGTTCTTC.

The chain has TRBV28 and TRBJ1-5, with D unresolved. The CDR3 has 15 residues. The V end lost 4 bases, the J end lost 0 bases, and 10 bases lay between the germline ends. Germline V gene data show CDR1 as MDHEN and CDR2 as SYDVKM. The CDR3 sequence: CASSSTHTSNQPQHF. Written as DNA, the CDR3 is TGTGCCAGCAGTTCCACCCACACTAGCAATCAGCCCCAGCATTTT.

The CDR3 bases are TGTGCCAGTAGTAGCGGGACTCCCAATTCACCCCTCCACTTT. This translates into CASSSGTPNSPLHF. V is TRBV19 and J is TRBJ1-6; possibly TRBD1 for D (5 bases). Per germline, CDR1 LNHDA and CDR2 SQIVND (reference sequence). The CDR3 covers 14 residues. V lost 4 bases to trimming and J lost 7 bases, with 11 bases between them. Full variable domain (outside the CDR3, taken from reference TRBV19 and TRBJ1-6): DGGITQSPKYLFRKEGQNVTLSCEQNLNHDAMYWYRQDPGQGLRLIYYSQIVNDFQKGDIAEGYSVSREKKESFPLTVTSAQKNPTAFYLCASSSGTPNSPLHFGNGTRLTVT.

This clone has just a few counts. The rearrangement links TRBV2 to TRBJ2-7; 7 positions match TRBD1. CDR3 length: 14 residues. The V gene end was trimmed by 6 bases and the J gene end by 1 base; junction bases not matched to a gene: 6. Germline CDR1 and CDR2: SNHLY and FYNNEI. The CDR3 DNA is TGTGCCAGCAGGAAGGACAGGAATTCCTACGAGCAGTACTTC. It specifies CASRKDRNSYEQYF.

The gene calls are TRBV6-5 and TRBJ1-3; 7 nucleotides match TRBD1. The CDR3 contains 13 residues. The V and J ends lost 6 bases and 7 bases, in that order; junction bases with no gene match: 6. The V gene's germline CDR1 is MNHEY and CDR2 SVGAGI. The CDR3: CASRPGQRNTIYF. The CDR3 bases are TGTGCCAGCAGACCGGGACAGAGGAACACCATATATTTT.

The CDR3 loop reads CASSSNLAGAHTDTQYF. In nucleotides, the CDR3 is TGTGCCAGCAGTTCCAATCTAGCGGGGGCCCACACAGATACGCAGTATTTT. The genes are TRBV6-2 or TRBV6-3 and TRBJ2-3, with 10 bases matching TRBD2. V shed 4 bases, J shed 2 bases, and the junction held 9 bases outside the gene matches. CDR3 length equals 17 residues. CDR1 and CDR2 from the germline V gene are MNHEY and SVGEGT.

This clone came up many times. The chain couples TRBV10-2 to TRBJ2-7; 13 bases line up with TRBD2. Germline-derived CDR1 and CDR2 are WSHSY and SAAADI. CDR3 length: 15 residues. J was trimmed by 3 bases and V by 2 bases; bases with no gene match: 1. CDR3 amino acids: CASSEGLAGVYEQYV. The CDR3 DNA reads as TGCGCCAGCAGTGAGGGACTAGCGGGGGTCTACGAGCAGTACGTC.

The chain combines TRBV6-2 or TRBV6-3 with TRBJ1-5; 9 bases line up with TRBD1. CDR1 and CDR2 (germline): MNHEY, SVGEGT. CDR3 length equals 15 residues. J was trimmed by 6 bases and V by 4 bases; bases with no gene match: 7. This chain's CDR3 is CASSSWTGAVQPQHF. CDR3 DNA: TGTGCCAGCAGTTCATGGACAGGGGCTGTTCAGCCCCAGCATTTT.

The chain combines TRBV7-2 with TRBJ1-2; TRBD1 aligns across 9 bases. J gave up 4 bases and V 3 bases, and 3 bases lay outside the gene matches. This CDR3 has 14 amino acids. The germline gives CDR1 SGHTA, CDR2 FQGNSA. As DNA, the CDR3 is TGTGCCAGCAGCTTGGACAGGGGCAGCTATGGCTACACCTTC. Its protein is CASSLDRGSYGYTF.

This chain uses TRBV19 with TRBJ1-2; 10 nucleotides align to TRBD1. V lost 7 bases, J lost 2 bases, and 7 bases stayed unmatched. This CDR3 has 15 residues. Germline assignment: CDR1 LNHDA and CDR2 SQIVND (reference sequence). The CDR3 here is CASTRGQGTNYGYTF. CDR3 nucleotides: TGTGCCAGTACCAGGGGACAGGGGACGAACTATGGCTACACCTTC.

The CDR3 DNA is TGTGCCAGCTGGACTAGCGGGAGGGTAGTTCGGGATACGCAGTATTTT. This encodes CASWTSGRVVRDTQYF. V and J are TRBV6-6 and TRBJ2-3, with 15 bases lining up with TRBD2. Trimming cost V 8 bases and J 6 bases; bases outside gene matches: 9. This CDR3 region has 16 residues. CDR1 MNHNY and CDR2 SVGAGI come from the germline V gene (reference sequence).

This clone came up a few times. This chain joins TRBV4-1 and TRBJ2-2; TRBD2 agrees at 12 bases. Germline V lookup: CDR1 MGHRA, CDR2 YSYEKL. The J segment lost 4 bases and the V segment lost 5 bases, leaving 5 bases of the junction unmatched. The CDR3 sequence is 16 residues long. The CDR3 loop is CASSKTSGSGTGELFF. For the CDR3, the DNA is TGCGCCAGCAGCAAGACTAGCGGGAGTGGCACCGGGGAGCTGTTTTTT.

DNA of the CDR3: TGTGCCAGCAGTTTATCCCGATCCTCTAGCTTCCTTCTCACCGGGGAGCTGTTTTTT. Encoded protein: CASSLSRSSSFLLTGELFF. The chain joins TRBV27 to TRBJ2-2; TRBD2 is a possible D gene (5 bases). The CDR3 length is 19 residues. Germline lookup yields CDR1 MNHEY and CDR2 SMNVEV (reference sequence). Deletions cut 0 bases from V and 4 bases from J, with 21 bases between.

This clone appeared a few times. This chain uses TRBV27 with TRBJ2-5, with D perhaps matching TRBD1 (6 bases). This CDR3 is 13 amino acids long. Germline loops: CDR1 MNHEY, CDR2 SMNVEV (reference sequence). V was cut by 5 bases and J by 5 bases, with 12 bases left in between. In DNA, the CDR3 is TGTGCCAGCAGTCCCTTAGGGGGTGAGACCCAGTACTTC. This codes for CASSPLGGETQYF.

The V and J genes are TRBV5-4 and TRBJ2-1; 10 bases agree with TRBD2. The germline gives CDR1 SGHNT, CDR2 YYREEE (reference sequence). The CDR3 is 15 amino acids. Germline trimming cut 1 base from V and 6 bases from J; bases unmatched to any gene: 4. DNA of the CDR3: TGTGCCAGCAGCTTGTATAGCGGGGGGTCCAATGAGCAGTTCTTC. It yields the protein CASSLYSGGSNEQFF.

The J gene is TRBJ2-7, the V gene TRBV7-9; 8 nucleotides align to TRBD1. Germline V gene data show CDR1 as SEHNR and CDR2 as FQNEAQ (reference sequence). The CDR3 is 14 amino acids. With V trimmed by 4 bases and J by 3 bases, 5 bases remained unmatched. This CDR3 reads CASSSGQGGYEQYV. The CDR3 nucleotides read TGTGCCAGCAGCTCCGGACAGGGTGGCTACGAGCAGTACGTC.

This clone appeared a single time. The chain recombines TRBV11-2 with TRBJ1-1; D call uncertain. The V end lost 5 bases, the J end lost 5 bases, and 18 bases lay between the germline ends. CDR1 is SGHAT, CDR2 FQNNGV, per germline. This CDR3 comprises 15 residues. Written as DNA, the CDR3 is TGTGCCAGCAGCCTAACCAGACAAACTCGGACTGAAGCTTTCTTT. Its protein product is CASSLTRQTRTEAFF.

V gene TRBV5-1 combines with J gene TRBJ2-2; 11 bases fit TRBD2. This CDR3 spans 18 amino acids. V gave up 6 bases and J gave up 4 bases; unmatched junction bases: 14. Germline loops: CDR1 SGHRS, CDR2 YFSETQ. Written as DNA, the CDR3 is TGCGCCAGCATGGTCGCACGGGAAGGACTAGCGGGCACCGGGGAGCTGTTTTTT. It translates to CASMVAREGLAGTGELFF.

V usage is TRBV11-3 and J usage is TRBJ1-1, with no clear D. Trimming stripped 0 bases from V and 5 bases from J, with 7 bases between. The CDR3 totals 13 residues. CDR1 SGHNT and CDR2 YENEEA come from the germline V gene. CDR3 DNA sequence: TGTGCCAGCAGCTTAGAAAGGAGGACTGAAGCTTTCTTT. Translated: CASSLERRTEAFF. Combining the CDR3 with reference TRBV11-3 and TRBJ1-1 gives the whole variable domain EAGVVQSPRYKIIEKKQPVAFWCNPISGHNTLYWYLQNLGQGPELLIRYENEEAVDDSQLPKDRFSAERLKGVDSTLKIQPAELGDSAVYLCASSLERRTEAFFGQGTRLTVV.

V is TRBV10-3 and J is TRBJ2-5, with 11 bases identical to TRBD2. The junction had 1 base not matched to a gene; V was cut back by 8 bases and J by 2 bases. Germline-derived CDR1 and CDR2 are ENHRY and SYGVKD. CDR3 length: 13 amino acids. As DNA, the CDR3 is TGTGCCATCGGGACTAGCGGACAAGAGACCCAGTACTTC. Its protein is CAIGTSGQETQYF.

The J gene is TRBJ1-6, the V gene TRBV30; perhaps TRBD1 as D (6 bases). CDR1 is GTSNPN, CDR2 SVGIG, per germline (reference sequence). Trimming removed 2 bases at V and 9 bases at J, with 26 bases between. The CDR3 loop spans 18 amino acids. CDR3 loop: CAWSTPWGQGGSGSPLHF. CDR3 coding DNA: TGTGCCTGGAGTACTCCTTGGGGACAAGGGGGTTCAGGTTCACCCCTCCACTTT.